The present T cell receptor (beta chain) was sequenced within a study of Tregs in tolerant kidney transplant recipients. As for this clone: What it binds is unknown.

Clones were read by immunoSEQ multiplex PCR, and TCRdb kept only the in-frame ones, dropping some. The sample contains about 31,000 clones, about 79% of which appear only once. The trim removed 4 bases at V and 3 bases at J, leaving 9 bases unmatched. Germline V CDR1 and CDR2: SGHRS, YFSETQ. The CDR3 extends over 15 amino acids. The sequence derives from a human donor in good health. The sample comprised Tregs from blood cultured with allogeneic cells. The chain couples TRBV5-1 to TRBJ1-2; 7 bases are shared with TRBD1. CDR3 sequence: CASSQYPGTDYGYTF. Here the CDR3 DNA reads TGCGCCAGCAGCCAGTACCCGGGGACAGACTATGGCTACACCTTC.